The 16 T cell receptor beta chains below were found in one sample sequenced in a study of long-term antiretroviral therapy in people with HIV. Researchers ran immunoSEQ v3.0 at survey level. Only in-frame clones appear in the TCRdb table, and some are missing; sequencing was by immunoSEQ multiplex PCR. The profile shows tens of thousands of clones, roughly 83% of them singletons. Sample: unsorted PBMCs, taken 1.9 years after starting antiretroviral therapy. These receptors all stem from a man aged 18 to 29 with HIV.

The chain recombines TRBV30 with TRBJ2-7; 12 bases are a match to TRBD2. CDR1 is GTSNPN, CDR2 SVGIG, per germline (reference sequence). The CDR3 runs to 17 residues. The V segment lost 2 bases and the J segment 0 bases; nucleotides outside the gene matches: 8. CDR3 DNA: TGTGCCTGGAGTCTTAGTACTAGCGGGGGGCACTCCTACGAGCAGTACTTC. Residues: CAWSLSTSGGHSYEQYF.

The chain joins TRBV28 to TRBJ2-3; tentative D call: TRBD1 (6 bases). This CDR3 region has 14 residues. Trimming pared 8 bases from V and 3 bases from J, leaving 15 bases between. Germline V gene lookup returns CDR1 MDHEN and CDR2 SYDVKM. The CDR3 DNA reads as TGTGCCAGCGCGCGACAGGATTATACAGATACGCAGTATTTT. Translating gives CASARQDYTDTQYF.

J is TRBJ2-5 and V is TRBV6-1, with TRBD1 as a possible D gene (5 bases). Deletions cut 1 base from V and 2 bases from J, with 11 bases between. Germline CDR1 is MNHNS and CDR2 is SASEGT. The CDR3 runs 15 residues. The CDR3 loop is CASSEVQGTQETQYF. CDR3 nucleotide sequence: TGTGCCAGCAGTGAAGTGCAGGGAACTCAAGAGACCCAGTACTTC.

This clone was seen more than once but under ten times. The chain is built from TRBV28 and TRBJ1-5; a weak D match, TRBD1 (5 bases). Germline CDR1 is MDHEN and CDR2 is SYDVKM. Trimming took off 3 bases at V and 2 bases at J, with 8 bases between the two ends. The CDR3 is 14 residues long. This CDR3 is CASSLVQGNQPQHF. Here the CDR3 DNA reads TGTGCCAGCAGTTTGGTACAGGGCAATCAGCCCCAGCATTTT.

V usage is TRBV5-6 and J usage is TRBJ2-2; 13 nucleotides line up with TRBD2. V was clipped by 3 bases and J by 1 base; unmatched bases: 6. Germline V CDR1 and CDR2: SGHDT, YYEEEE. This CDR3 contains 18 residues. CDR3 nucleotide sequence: TGTGCCAGCAGCTGGGGGACTAGCGGGGCTCTGAACACCGGGGAGCTGTTTTTT. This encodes CASSWGTSGALNTGELFF.

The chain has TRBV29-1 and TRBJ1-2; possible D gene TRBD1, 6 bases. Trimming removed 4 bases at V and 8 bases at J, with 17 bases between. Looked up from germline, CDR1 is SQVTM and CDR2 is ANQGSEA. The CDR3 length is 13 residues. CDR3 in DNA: TGCAGCGTTGGGGCTCCCGGGACAAACGGCTACACCTTC. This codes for CSVGAPGTNGYTF.

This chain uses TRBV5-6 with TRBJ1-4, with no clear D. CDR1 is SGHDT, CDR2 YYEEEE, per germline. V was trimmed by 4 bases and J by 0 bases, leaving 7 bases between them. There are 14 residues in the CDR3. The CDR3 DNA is TGTGCCAGCAGCCCGGGTGCAACTAATGAAAAACTGTTTTTT. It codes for CASSPGATNEKLFF.

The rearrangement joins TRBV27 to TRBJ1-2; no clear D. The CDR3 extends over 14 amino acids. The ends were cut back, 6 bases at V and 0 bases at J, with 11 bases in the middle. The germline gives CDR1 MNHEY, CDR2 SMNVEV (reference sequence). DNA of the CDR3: TGTGCCAGCAGCTTCGTAGGTCCTAACTATGGCTACACCTTC. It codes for CASSFVGPNYGYTF.

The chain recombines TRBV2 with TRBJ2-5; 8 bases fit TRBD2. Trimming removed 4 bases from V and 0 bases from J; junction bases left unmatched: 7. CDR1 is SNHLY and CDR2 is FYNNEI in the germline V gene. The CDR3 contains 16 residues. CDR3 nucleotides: TGTGCCAGCAGTGTGCGCCGGGGGGGGTACCAAGAGACCCAGTACTTC. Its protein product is CASSVRRGGYQETQYF.

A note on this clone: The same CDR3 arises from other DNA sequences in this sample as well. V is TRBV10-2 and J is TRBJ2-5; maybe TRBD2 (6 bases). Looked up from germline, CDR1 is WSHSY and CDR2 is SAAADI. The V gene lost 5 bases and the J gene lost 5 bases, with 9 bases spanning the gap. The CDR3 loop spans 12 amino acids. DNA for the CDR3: TGCGCCAGCAGTACGGGGGTTGAGACCCAGTACTTC. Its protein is CASSTGVETQYF.

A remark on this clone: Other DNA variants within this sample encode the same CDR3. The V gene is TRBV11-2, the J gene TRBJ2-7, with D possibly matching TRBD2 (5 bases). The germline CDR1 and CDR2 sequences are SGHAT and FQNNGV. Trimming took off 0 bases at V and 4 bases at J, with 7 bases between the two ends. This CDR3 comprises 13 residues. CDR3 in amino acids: CASSLDRDYEQYF. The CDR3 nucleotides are TGTGCCAGCAGCTTAGATCGGGATTACGAGCAGTACTTC.

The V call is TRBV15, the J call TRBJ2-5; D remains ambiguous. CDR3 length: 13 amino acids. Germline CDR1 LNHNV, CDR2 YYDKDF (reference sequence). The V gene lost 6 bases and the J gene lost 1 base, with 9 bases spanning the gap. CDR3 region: CATSRRVQETQYF. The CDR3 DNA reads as TGTGCCACCAGTCGACGGGTCCAAGAGACCCAGTACTTC.

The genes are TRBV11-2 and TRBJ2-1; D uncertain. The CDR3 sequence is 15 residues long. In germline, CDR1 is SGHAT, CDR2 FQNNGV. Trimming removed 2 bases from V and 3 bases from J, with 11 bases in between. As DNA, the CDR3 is TGTGCCAGCAGCTTATCATCCAGCGTCTACAATGAGCAGTTCTTC. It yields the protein CASSLSSSVYNEQFF.

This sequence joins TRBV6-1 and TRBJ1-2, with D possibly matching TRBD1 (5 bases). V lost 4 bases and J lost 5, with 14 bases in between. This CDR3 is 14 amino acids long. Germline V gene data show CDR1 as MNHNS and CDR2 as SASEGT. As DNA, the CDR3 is TGTGCCAGCAGTGGCCCCGGGACTCCTTATGGCTACACCTTC. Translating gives CASSGPGTPYGYTF.

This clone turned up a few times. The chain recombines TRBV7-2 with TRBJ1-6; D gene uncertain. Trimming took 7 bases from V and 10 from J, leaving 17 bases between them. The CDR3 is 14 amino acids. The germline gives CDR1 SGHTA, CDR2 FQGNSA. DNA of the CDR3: TGTGCCAGCACGACTCAGGCGGACGCCTCACCCCTCCACTTT. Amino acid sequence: CASTTQADASPLHF. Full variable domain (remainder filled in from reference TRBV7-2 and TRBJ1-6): GAGVSQSPSNKVTEKGKDVELRCDPISGHTALYWYRQSLGQGLEFLIYFQGNSAPDKSGLPSDRFSAERTGGSVSTLTIQRTQQEDSAVYLCASTTQADASPLHFGNGTRLTVT.

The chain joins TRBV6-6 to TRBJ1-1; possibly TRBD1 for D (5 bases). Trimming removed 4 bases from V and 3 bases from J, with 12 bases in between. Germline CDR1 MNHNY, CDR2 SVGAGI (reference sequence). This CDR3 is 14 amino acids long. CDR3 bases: TGTGCCAGCAGTTCTGAGGGGCAGCACACTGAAGCTTTCTTT. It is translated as CASSSEGQHTEAFF.